This T cell receptor beta chain appears in the sequencing data of a study of OX40 agonist ivuxolimab in advanced cancers. About the study: Recorded diagnoses for dose-escalation patients were hepatocellular carcinoma, melanoma, renal cell or head and neck cancer. Prior checkpoint blockade (anti-PD-1, anti-PD-L1 or anti-CTLA-4) was permitted; over 30% had it.

Generated by immunoSEQ multiplex PCR, the TCRdb table keeps only in-frame clones and is missing some. Here the sample spans fewer than 90,000 clones, just over 85% being singletons. Germline CDR1 reads GTSNPN; CDR2 reads SVGIG (reference sequence). V lost 8 bases and J 1 base, leaving 15 bases between the germline ends. The CDR3 has 14 residues. V gene TRBV30 combines with J gene TRBJ2-1; a weak D match, TRBD1 (6 bases). The specimen comprised CD4+ or CD8+ T cells sorted from blood, sampled in a trial of the OX40 agonist ivuxolimab. This clonotype originated in an adult with an advanced solid tumor such as melanoma, head and neck, liver or kidney cancer. The CDR3 reads CARNQGGSYNEQFF. The CDR3 nucleotides read TGTGCCCGTAATCAAGGGGGATCCTACAATGAGCAGTTCTTC.